This T cell receptor (beta chain) was documented in a study of CD8 T cells in Susac syndrome. Turning to the study itself: Treatment at blood withdrawal was none, corticosteroids, or intravenous immunoglobulin alone in Susac syndrome patients.

TCR beta sequencing covered blood CD8+ and CD4+ T cells. RNA, at about 0.45 to 1 ug, was reverse transcribed with random hexamers. TCRdb re-derived calls from the immunoSEQ multiplex PCR reads in MiXCR, one entry per CDR3 protein. The sample holds under 250,000 distinct CDR3 sequences, 94% seen once. The origin of this receptor is a human donor with Susac syndrome. The source material was CD4+ T cells from PBMCs.

The CDR3 DNA is TGCGCCAGCAGCCAAGTGATAGGGACGTCCGAGCAGTACTTC. Translating it yields CASSQVIGTSEQYF. The chain employs TRBV4-3 and TRBJ2-7; D possibly uses TRBD1 or TRBD2 (5 bases each). V gave up 1 base and J gave up 6 bases, with 13 bases separating them. Germline V gene sequence: CDR1 LGHNA, CDR2 YSLEER. This CDR3 is built from 14 residues.